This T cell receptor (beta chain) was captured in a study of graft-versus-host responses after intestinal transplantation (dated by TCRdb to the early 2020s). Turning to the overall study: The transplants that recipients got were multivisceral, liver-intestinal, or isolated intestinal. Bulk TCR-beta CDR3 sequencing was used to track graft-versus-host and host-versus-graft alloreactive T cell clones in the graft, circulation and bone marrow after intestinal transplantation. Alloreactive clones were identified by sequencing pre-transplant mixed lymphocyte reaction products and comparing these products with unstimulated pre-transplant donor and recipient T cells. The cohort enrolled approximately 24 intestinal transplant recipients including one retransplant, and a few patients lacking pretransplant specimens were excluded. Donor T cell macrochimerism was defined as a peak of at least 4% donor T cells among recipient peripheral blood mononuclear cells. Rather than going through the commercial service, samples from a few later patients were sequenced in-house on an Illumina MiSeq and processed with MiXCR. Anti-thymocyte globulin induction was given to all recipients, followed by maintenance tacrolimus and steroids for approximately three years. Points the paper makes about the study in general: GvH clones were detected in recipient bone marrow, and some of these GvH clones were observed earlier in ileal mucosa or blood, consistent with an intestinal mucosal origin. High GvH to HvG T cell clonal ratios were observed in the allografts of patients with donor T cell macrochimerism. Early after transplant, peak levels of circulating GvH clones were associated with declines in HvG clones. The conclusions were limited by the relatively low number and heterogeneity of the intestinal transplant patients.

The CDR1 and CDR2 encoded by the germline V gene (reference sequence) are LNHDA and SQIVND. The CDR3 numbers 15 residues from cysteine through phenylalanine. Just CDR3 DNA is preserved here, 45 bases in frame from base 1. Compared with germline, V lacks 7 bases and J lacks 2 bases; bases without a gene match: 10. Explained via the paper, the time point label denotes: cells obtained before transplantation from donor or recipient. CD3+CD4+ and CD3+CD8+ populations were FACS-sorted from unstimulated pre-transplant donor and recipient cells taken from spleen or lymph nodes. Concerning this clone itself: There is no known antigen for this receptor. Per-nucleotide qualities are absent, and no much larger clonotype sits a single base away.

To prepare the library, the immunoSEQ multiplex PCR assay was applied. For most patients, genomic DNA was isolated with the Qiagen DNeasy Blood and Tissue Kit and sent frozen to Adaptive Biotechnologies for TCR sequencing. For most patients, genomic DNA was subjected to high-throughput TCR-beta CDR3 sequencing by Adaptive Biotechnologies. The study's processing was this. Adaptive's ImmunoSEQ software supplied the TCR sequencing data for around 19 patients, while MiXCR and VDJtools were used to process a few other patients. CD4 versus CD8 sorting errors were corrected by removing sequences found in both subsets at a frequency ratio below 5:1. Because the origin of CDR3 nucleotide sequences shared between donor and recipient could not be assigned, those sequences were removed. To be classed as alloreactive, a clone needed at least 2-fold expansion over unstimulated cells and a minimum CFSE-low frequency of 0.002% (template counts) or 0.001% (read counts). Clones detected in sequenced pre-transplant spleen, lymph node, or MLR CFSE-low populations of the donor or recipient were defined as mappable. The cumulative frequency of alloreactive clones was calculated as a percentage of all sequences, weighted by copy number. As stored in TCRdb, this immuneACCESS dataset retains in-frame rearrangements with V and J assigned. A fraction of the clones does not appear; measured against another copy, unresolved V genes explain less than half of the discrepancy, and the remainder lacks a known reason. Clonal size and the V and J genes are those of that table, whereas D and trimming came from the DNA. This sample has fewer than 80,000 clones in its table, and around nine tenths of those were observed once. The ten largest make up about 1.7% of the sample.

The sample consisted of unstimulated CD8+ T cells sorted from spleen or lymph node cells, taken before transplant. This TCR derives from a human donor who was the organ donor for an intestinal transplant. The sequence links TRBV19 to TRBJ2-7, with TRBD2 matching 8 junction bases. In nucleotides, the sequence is TGTGCCAGTAATACGGGACTAGGGGACACCTACGAGCAGTACTTC. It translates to CASNTGLGDTYEQYF.